The T cell receptor beta chain under discussion was sequenced for a study of shared clonotypes between healthy human individuals. Background on the study: Those who served as donors were a couple of women and a few men between the ages of 18 and 49. Study-wide findings and caveats: Across four donors, naive CD4 shared 5% to 6.5%, naive CD8 under 4%, memory CD4 2% to 2.5%, memory CD8 about 0.4%. Estimated clonotype richness was generally higher in naive than memory subsets.

This clone has a single count. Its target is not known. Sequencing used immunoSEQ multiplex PCR; TCRdb keeps in-frame clones, though not all of them. This table holds 2 million to 2.5 million clones, 80% to 95% found once. V gave up 2 bases and J gave up 5 bases, with 6 bases separating them. Germline CDR1 and CDR2: SGHDN and FVKESK. The CDR3 totals 13 residues. Sequenced sample: naive CD4+ T cells from PBMCs. Noted subset: CD45RA+ positively selected. The TCR comes from a man aged 18 to 29 in good health. Some clones in this sample may be carry-over from other donors' samples. The rearrangement uses TRBV14 and TRBJ1-4, with no clear D. CDR3 residues: CASSQQRNEKLFF. The DNA of the CDR3 is TGTGCCAGCAGCCAACAGAGGAATGAAAAACTGTTTTTT.